This record concerns one TCR beta chain sequence. This receptor's antigen is unknown. No base quality values were provided; no much bigger clone lies one nucleotide off. These data originate in a study of shared clonotypes between healthy human individuals (TCRdb year 2020). Regarding the study in general: The cohort included three men and two women between 18 and 49 years of age. For each donor, three plates each were used for CD4 naive and CD4 memory, two plates were used for CD8 naive, and one plate was used for CD8 memory. Blood TCR repertoires of about five healthy adults were deeply sequenced to estimate repertoire size and the extent of clonotype sharing between individuals. Libraries were prepared and TCR repertoires were sequenced by different laboratories using diverse techniques, in order to increase sequencing depth and limit assay-specific biases. Leukapheresis yielded between about 0.85 and 10 billion PBMCs per donor. Points the paper makes about the study in general: Only blood was sampled, and tissue TCR repertoires likely differ from those in blood. When a handful of donors were compared, the shared fraction of clonotypes was about 5% for naive CD4, about 4% for naive CD8, 2.3% for memory CD4, and 0.35% to 0.4% for memory CD8. Compared with non-shared clonotypes, clonotypes shared by all four sorted-subset donors had higher generation probabilities. Estimated clonotype richness was generally larger for naive than for memory subsets. Even with the large sequencing depth, rarefaction of the sorted-subset datasets indicated that sequencing was incomplete. Based on pairwise subsampling, the degree of clonotype sharing among donors was expected to be affected by sequencing depth. The small number of donors limited the genetic and exposure-history diversity represented.

Using the deep immunoSEQ assay, multiplex PCR amplified TCR CDR3 regions from genomic DNA. For each cell subset, the extracted genomic DNA was distributed evenly across all wells of several immunoSEQ 96-well plates, and each plate served as one replicate. Each replicate PCR for sorted subsets received 200 ng genomic DNA, equal to tens of thousands of T cell genomes. Purified libraries were measured with a Qubit 3.0 fluorometer, size-checked on a Bioanalyzer 2100, and measured again with the KAPA Library Quantification kit. A separate single-read 150-cycle Illumina NextSeq 550 flow cell was used to sequence each immunoSEQ 96-well plate. Concerning the study's data processing: Because the immunoSEQ output included only junctional sequences and no quality scores, the filtering could not be the same as the filtering used for full-length reads. To assign V/J genes and CDR3, sequences were annotated using PyIR, a Python wrapper for IgBLAST v1.9, with IMGT germline references. Any read was removed if the V/J assignment was weak (E-value above 1e-6), the CDR3 was missing, or the read contained stop codons, out-of-frame junctions, or ambiguous translated residues. V3J clonotypes were defined as sequences sharing an identical inferred V gene, J gene, and CDR3 amino acid sequence. Percentage overlap between repertoires was calculated by dividing the number of shared unique clonotypes by the size of the smaller repertoire. Richness of each repertoire was evaluated using RTK rarefaction, the Chao1 estimator, and Recon v2.1 estimates of unobserved clonotypes. Generation probabilities were computed with OLGA for all TCRbeta clonotypes obtained by the gDNA method from a few donors. TCRdb stores this immuneACCESS table with in-frame sequences only. Part of the clones is absent; in the studies checked, under half of the shortfall reflects unresolved V genes, and no reason is known for the rest. V and J calls and clone size are copied from that table; D and trimming were computed from the DNA. Here the sample has around 700,000 clones; 74% occur a single time. Clones ranked in the top ten supply 1.7% of the sample.

Healthy HIV-negative adults with no recently reported acute infections or vaccinations were included as donors. Every donor was a Caucasian adult residing in Nashville, Tennessee, USA. Magnetic negative selection was used to enrich CD4+ T cells, after which naive cells were positively selected on CD45RA and the negative fraction became the memory subset. Blood was obtained by leukapheresis, after which PBMCs were separated by Ficoll-Histopaque density gradient centrifugation and cryopreserved in liquid nitrogen vapor phase. Analytical flow cytometry was used to check the purity and quantity of each magnetically sorted T cell population. Each sorted fraction had its genomic DNA isolated and then quantified by UV absorbance on a Nanodrop 2000c. The sequenced material came from memory CD4+ T cells sorted from blood. In light of the paper, this sample's cell subset or site label describes: CD45RA-negative fraction. The clonotype comes from a woman in her twenties or thirties in good health.

The nucleotide sequence is TGCGCCAGCAGGGGGAGAGTGAGCACAGATACGCAGTATTTT. It codes for CASRGRVSTDTQYF. The chain is made from TRBV5-1 and TRBJ2-3, and perhaps TRBD2 as D gene, on 5 matching bases. Cut back by 5 bases and 0 bases, the V and J ends lie 10 bases apart. The germline V gene sets CDR1 to SGHRS and CDR2 to YFSETQ. The CDR3 sequence holds 14 residues, the cysteine and phenylalanine included. Left in the record is the CDR3 DNA by itself, 42 bases read in frame from the first base.